This section outlines one T cell receptor (beta chain) sequence together with its context. The data belong to a study of blood T cell repertoires in COVID-19. This table comes from immunoSEQ multiplex PCR, and its TCRdb copy is limited to in-frame clones, with some not included. The sample lists 410,000 or so clones; 89% were seen once. Sequenced: peripheral blood. The TCR originated in a woman between 40 and 55 years old with COVID-19, enrolled during active disease.

This chain's CDR3 is CASSYGQLETQYF. In DNA form, the CDR3 reads TGTGCCAGCAGTTATGGACAGCTGGAGACCCAGTACTTC. The chain joins TRBV6-2 or TRBV6-3 to TRBJ2-5, with a possible D match to TRBD1 (6 bases). The CDR3 loop spans 13 amino acids. Per the germline V gene, CDR1 is MNHEY and CDR2 is SVGEGT. V lost 3 bases and J lost 5, with 10 bases in between.